Shown below are 31 T cell receptor beta chains from a single sample sequenced in a study of metastatic and nonmetastatic thyroid tumors. None of the patients had undergone any treatment ahead of thyroid surgery. Via MiXCR, TCRdb re-called the PCR reads. The sample consists of some 69,000 clones, 14% of them appearing once. The sample consisted of blood. The receptor set was obtained from a male donor with papillary thyroid cancer or a benign thyroid nodule (not recorded which). Some clones in this sample may be carry-over from other donors' samples.

This sequence joins TRBV12-3 or TRBV12-4 and TRBJ2-5, with D perhaps matching TRBD1 or TRBD2 (9 bases each). The V gene lost 3 bases and the J gene lost 1 base, with 27 bases spanning the gap. The CDR3 has 20 amino acids. This CDR3 reads CASSLTGGIFAGGPQETQYF. CDR3 in DNA: TGTGCCAGCAGTTTGACAGGGGGAATTTTTGCGGGAGGGCCCCAAGAGACCCAGTACTTC.

This clone has ten or more counts. CDR3 region: CASSPGVGGKAFF. The CDR3 DNA reads as TGTGCCAGCAGCCCAGGGGTCGGGGGAAAAGCTTTCTTT. V is TRBV7-9 and J is TRBJ1-1, with D possibly being TRBD1 (6 bases). Trimming removed 5 bases at V and 9 bases at J, with 16 bases between. The CDR3 covers 13 residues. The V gene's germline CDR1 is SEHNR and CDR2 FQNEAQ (reference sequence).

This clone has a single count. CDR3 amino acids: CSARHRGLHEQYF. The CDR3 DNA is TGCAGTGCCAGGCACAGGGGGCTCCACGAGCAGTACTTC. This rearrangement joins TRBV20-1 to TRBJ2-7; 9 nucleotides match TRBD1. After removal of 6 bases from V and 5 bases from J, the junction contained 8 bases not matched to a gene. This CDR3 comprises 13 residues. Per germline, CDR1 DFQATT and CDR2 SNEGSKA (reference sequence).

The sample holds many counts of this clone. The rearrangement joins TRBV27 to TRBJ2-1; D unresolved. The CDR3 contains 16 residues. Per germline, CDR1 MNHEY and CDR2 SMNVEV (reference sequence). Between the trimmed V and J ends, which lost 7 bases and 7 bases, there was a span of 23 bases. The CDR3 sequence: CASNISPVGVSNEQFF. The CDR3 coding sequence is TGTGCCAGCAACATCAGTCCAGTAGGAGTTTCGAATGAGCAGTTCTTC.

This clone was recorded many times. The rearrangement links TRBV19 to TRBJ1-2, with D possibly TRBD1 on 6 matching bases. The CDR3 loop spans 13 amino acids. The V end lost 3 bases, the J end lost 6 bases, and 11 bases lay between the germline ends. Germline values: CDR1 LNHDA, CDR2 SQIVND (reference sequence). Here the CDR3 DNA reads TGTGCCAGTAGTATCCAGGGGAGCAATGGCTACACCTTC. It is translated as CASSIQGSNGYTF.

This clone occurred many times. The gene calls are TRBV20-1 and TRBJ2-1; 9 bases match TRBD2. The CDR3 has 15 residues. J was trimmed by 8 bases and V by 2 bases; bases with no gene match: 10. Germline CDR1 reads DFQATT; CDR2 reads SNEGSKA (reference sequence). Written as DNA, the CDR3 is TGCAGTGCTAGATCTCCCGGGACTAGCAGTTATGAGCAGTTCTTC. This codes for CSARSPGTSSYEQFF.

This clone turned up a few times. The chain has TRBV28 and TRBJ2-7, with a tentative D call TRBD1 (5 bases). V was shortened by 10 bases and J by 2 bases, with 21 bases between the two germline ends. In germline, CDR1 is MDHEN, CDR2 SYDVKM. The CDR3 runs to 15 residues. CDR3 DNA sequence: TGTGCCATCATTACTATGGACATTCATCCCTACGAGCAGTACTTC. Translating it yields CAIITMDIHPYEQYF.

About this clone: A junction boundary mismatches the germline segment, possibly from a read error. The genes are TRBV28 and TRBJ2-7, with D tentatively TRBD2 (6 bases). The CDR3 is made up of 17 amino acids. Per germline, CDR1 MDHEN and CDR2 SYDVKM. CDR3 region: CASSQTLAERSSYDQYF. The CDR3 bases are TGTGCCAGCAGTCAAACATTAGCGGAGCGTAGCTCCTACGATCAGTACTTC.

The table lists this clone with many counts. This chain connects TRBV2 to TRBJ2-1; the D is unclear. Germline V gene sequence: CDR1 SNHLY, CDR2 FYNNEI. This CDR3 is built from 11 residues. V was pared by 5 bases and J by 8 bases, with 7 bases between. DNA for the CDR3: TGTGCCAGCAGTCAACGCGATGAGCAGTTCTTC. Translation: CASSQRDEQFF.

This clone was observed many times. It may be a read error: a sequence one base away is much more abundant. The CDR3 does not end in the conserved phenylalanine or tryptophan, so this is likely a read error. The chain employs TRBV6-1 and TRBJ2-7; 8 nucleotides line up with TRBD1. The CDR3 consists of 14 residues. V shed 6 bases and J 0 bases; nucleotides not matched to a gene: 4. Germline V gene sequence: CDR1 MNHNS, CDR2 SASEGT. CDR3 coding DNA: TGTGCCAGCAGAAGGGACAGGTACTCCTACGAGCAGTACCTC. It is translated as CASRRDRYSYEQYL.

This clone was picked up a small number of times. It may be a read error: a sequence one base away is much more abundant. The chain uses TRBV14 and TRBJ1-2; no clear D gene. The V end was cut by 2 bases, the J end by 5 bases, with 6 bases between. This CDR3 contains 12 residues. Germline values: CDR1 SGHDN, CDR2 FVKESK. This CDR3 is CASSQYLYGYTF. The CDR3, as DNA: TGTGCCAGCAGCCAATATCTGTATGGCTACACCTTC. Variable domain in full (rest from reference TRBV14 and TRBJ1-2): EAGVTQFPSHSVIEKGQTVTLRCDPISGHDNLYWYRRVMGKEIKFLLHFVKESKQDESGMPNNRFLAERTGGTYSTLKVQPAELEDSGVYFCASSQYLYGYTFGSGTRLTVV.

Concerning this clone: This clone may be a read error of a much larger clone one base away. The chain carries TRBV5-6 and TRBJ2-7; 7 nucleotides align to TRBD2. Germline CDR1 is SGHDT and CDR2 is YYEEEE. The CDR3 consists of 14 residues. With V trimmed by 7 bases and J by 4 bases, 11 bases remained unmatched. In DNA, the CDR3 is TGTGCCAGCGGGGAGTCTAGCGGCCTTTACGAGCAGTACGTC. Amino acid sequence: CASGESSGLYEQYV.

The chain has TRBV6-2 or TRBV6-3 and TRBJ1-3; D gene ambiguous. Trimming took 6 bases from V and 8 from J, leaving 5 bases between them. Germline CDR1 MNHEY, CDR2 SVGEGT. There are 10 residues in the CDR3. In nucleotides, the CDR3 is TGTGCCAGCAGCTTCGACACCATATATTTT. Amino acids: CASSFDTIYF.

Many counts were recorded for this clone. This chain joins TRBV11-2 and TRBJ1-4; TRBD1 matches 9 bases. This CDR3 comprises 17 residues. Per germline, CDR1 SGHAT and CDR2 FQNNGV. The V segment lost 3 bases and the J segment 5 bases; nucleotides outside the gene matches: 10. The CDR3: CASSFTTGQGLNEKLFF. The DNA for the CDR3 is TGTGCCAGCAGCTTTACTACGGGACAGGGCCTAAATGAAAAACTGTTTTTT. The entire variable domain, with the rest obtained from reference TRBV11-2 and TRBJ1-4, is as follows: EAGVAQSPRYKIIEKRQSVAFWCNPISGHATLYWYQQILGQGPKLLIQFQNNGVVDDSQLPKDRFSAERLKGVDSTLKIQPAKLEDSAVYLCASSFTTGQGLNEKLFFGSGTQLSVL.

This clone was seen at least ten times. This chain joins TRBV11-2 and TRBJ2-2; 10 bases line up with TRBD2. V dropped 5 bases and J dropped 2; count of bases not matched to a gene: 5. Germline V CDR1 and CDR2: SGHAT, FQNNGV. The CDR3 totals 16 residues. CDR3 residues: CASSPGLAANTGELFF. In DNA, the CDR3 is TGTGCCAGCAGCCCTGGACTAGCGGCAAACACCGGGGAGCTGTTTTTT. Based on the CDR3 plus reference TRBV11-2 and TRBJ2-2, the full variable domain is EAGVAQSPRYKIIEKRQSVAFWCNPISGHATLYWYQQILGQGPKLLIQFQNNGVVDDSQLPKDRFSAERLKGVDSTLKIQPAKLEDSAVYLCASSPGLAANTGELFFGEGSRLTVL.

The CDR3 is CASRWALVPYEQYV. In nucleotides, the CDR3 is TGTGCCAGCAGATGGGCCCTCGTCCCTTACGAGCAGTACGTC. The genes are TRBV14 and TRBJ2-7; D is undetermined. Trimming removed 6 bases from V and 4 bases from J, with 16 bases in between. The CDR3 extends over 14 amino acids. Germline CDR1 and CDR2: SGHDN and FVKESK.

This clone was observed many times. The rearrangement links TRBV7-9 to TRBJ1-1, with TRBD1 identical over 8 bases. The junction had 4 bases not matched to a gene; V was cut back by 4 bases and J by 0 bases. The CDR3 loop spans 15 amino acids. The V gene's germline CDR1 is SEHNR and CDR2 FQNEAQ (reference sequence). CDR3 coding DNA: TGTGCCAGCAGCTCAGGACAGGGCATGAACACTGAAGCTTTCTTT. The encoded protein is CASSSGQGMNTEAFF.

This clone has at least ten counts. The rearrangement links TRBV7-2 to TRBJ1-2; D uncertain. CDR1 SGHTA and CDR2 FQGNSA come from the germline V gene. V gave up 6 bases and J gave up 8 bases, with 13 bases separating them. CDR3 length: 12 amino acids. The CDR3 DNA is TGTGCCAGCAGTTCCAGAAGAGAGGGCTACACCTTC. The encoded protein is CASSSRREGYTF.

The sample holds many counts of this clone. V usage is TRBV30 and J usage is TRBJ1-5, with TRBD1 matching 9 bases. V shed 3 bases, J shed 7 bases, and the junction held 4 bases outside the gene matches. The CDR3 is 13 residues long. CDR1 GTSNPN and CDR2 SVGIG come from the germline V gene (reference sequence). CDR3: CAWRGTGNQPQHF. Written as DNA, the CDR3 is TGTGCCTGGAGGGGGACAGGGAACCAGCCCCAGCATTTT.

Concerning this clone itself: Compared with germline, one end of the junction differs, possibly owing to a read error. The chain has TRBV28 and TRBJ2-6; the D call may be TRBD1 or TRBD2 (6 bases each). Germline V gives CDR1 MDHEN, CDR2 SYDVKM. The CDR3 extends over 16 amino acids. The CDR3 loop is CASSFVGFSGANVLTF. CDR3 coding DNA: TGTGCCAGCAGTTTTGTTGGGTTCTCGGGGGCCAACGTCCTTACTTTC.

Concerning this clone itself: A much larger clone differs by one base, so this may be a read error. The chain recombines TRBV29-1 with TRBJ2-1; 11 nucleotides align to TRBD2. CDR3 length: 13 residues. Germline CDR1 is SQVTM and CDR2 is ANQGSEA. For the CDR3, the DNA is TGCATTACCGGGACTAGCGGTCCCAATGAGCAGTTCTTC. This encodes CITGTSGPNEQFF.

This clone has at least ten counts. This same CDR3 is encoded by further DNA sequences in the sample. The rearrangement uses TRBV5-1 and TRBJ1-1; 9 positions match TRBD1. Germline CDR1 SGHRS, CDR2 YFSETQ. CDR3 length: 15 residues. V trimming: 2 bases; J trimming: 3 bases; junction bases outside the gene matches: 5. CDR3 DNA: TGCGCCAGCAGCTTACAGGGGGCTCGGGACACTGAAGCTTTCTTT. Encoded protein: CASSLQGARDTEAFF.

The V call is TRBV6-1, the J call TRBJ2-7; tentative D call: TRBD2 (7 bases). Germline assignment: CDR1 MNHNS and CDR2 SASEGT. Trimming removed 3 bases from V and 2 bases from J, with 17 bases in between. The CDR3 runs 16 residues. The DNA for the CDR3 is TGTGCCAGCAGTGACCGGAGGGGGGGTCAGGCCTACGAGCAGTACTTC. Translation: CASSDRRGGQAYEQYF.

Many counts were recorded for this clone. The same CDR3 is also encoded by other DNA sequences in this sample. The chain joins TRBV12-3 or TRBV12-4 to TRBJ1-4; 7 bases align to TRBD1. This CDR3 region has 13 residues. V trimming: 5 bases; J trimming: 10 bases; junction bases outside the gene matches: 7. CDR3 sequence (DNA): TGTGCCAGCAGTACCCTTCAGGGGGGAAAACTGTTTTTT. This translates into CASSTLQGGKLFF.

This clone was observed at least ten times. The chain has TRBV20-1 and TRBJ1-3; unclear D gene. V was pared by 7 bases and J by 3 bases, with 13 bases between. Germline V CDR1 and CDR2: DFQATT, SNEGSKA (reference sequence). This CDR3 spans 13 amino acids. The CDR3 DNA is TGCAGTGTTCGAGCCGGGGTTGGAAACACCATATATTTT. It yields the protein CSVRAGVGNTIYF.

In its sample, this clone was seen once. One end of the junction does not line up with germline, which may come from a read error. The chain combines TRBV24-1 with TRBJ2-6, with D perhaps TRBD2 (6 bases). CDR1 is KGHDR, CDR2 SFDVKD, per germline. The CDR3 loop spans 17 amino acids. CDR3 coding DNA: TGTGCCACCAGTGAGCACATCGGGGGATCCGGGGCAAACGTCCTGACTTTC. Protein sequence: CATSEHIGGSGANVLTF.

This clone occurred many times. The V gene is TRBV7-8, the J gene TRBJ2-2, with 7 bases that match TRBD1. The J segment lost 4 bases and the V segment lost 5 bases, leaving 10 bases of the junction unmatched. The germline gives CDR1 SGHVS, CDR2 FQNEAQ. This CDR3 contains 16 residues. As DNA, the CDR3 is TGTGCCAGCAGCCAGAGGGACAGCCTGGGCACCGGGGAGCTGTTTTTT. This sequence encodes CASSQRDSLGTGELFF. Full variable domain (remainder filled in from reference TRBV7-8 and TRBJ2-2): GAGVSQSPRYKVAKRGQDVALRCDPISGHVSLFWYQQALGQGPEFLTYFQNEAQLDKSGLPSDRFFAERPEGSVSTLKIQRTQQEDSAVYLCASSQRDSLGTGELFFGEGSRLTVL.

This clone occurred many times. Within the sample, other DNA sequences also encode this same CDR3. The chain carries TRBV11-2 and TRBJ2-5; D is perhaps TRBD1 (5 bases). The CDR3 runs to 13 residues. Germline V lookup: CDR1 SGHAT, CDR2 FQNNGV. The V end was cut by 5 bases, the J end by 2 bases, with 9 bases between. The CDR3 DNA reads TGTGCCAGCAGCAGTGACAGACAAGAGACCCAGTACTTC. Translating gives CASSSDRQETQYF.

This clone was counted many times. The J gene is TRBJ1-6, the V gene TRBV28; D ambiguous. V was trimmed by 3 bases and J by 7 bases, leaving 4 bases between them. The CDR3 runs 12 residues. The V gene's germline CDR1 is MDHEN and CDR2 SYDVKM. As DNA, the CDR3 is TGTGCCAGCAGTTTTCTAAATTCACCCCTCCACTTT. Encoded protein: CASSFLNSPLHF.

The V call is TRBV7-2, the J call TRBJ2-1, with 12 bases that match TRBD2. V shed 5 bases and J 15 bases; nucleotides not matched to a gene: 8. The germline V gene has CDR1 SGHTA and CDR2 FQGNSA. The CDR3 is 13 amino acids. The CDR3, as DNA: TGTGCCAGCAGCGAAGGACCGACTAGCGGGAGGTTCTTC. Translating gives CASSEGPTSGRFF.

This clone came up many times. The chain combines TRBV13 with TRBJ2-7; D gene ambiguous. Germline CDR1 and CDR2: PRHDT and FYEKMQ (reference sequence). The length of the CDR3 is 12 residues. V dropped 5 bases and J dropped 4 bases, with 9 bases sitting between them. The CDR3 nucleotides are TGTGCCAGCAGCCGTACACCTTACGAGCAGTACTTC. It yields the protein CASSRTPYEQYF.